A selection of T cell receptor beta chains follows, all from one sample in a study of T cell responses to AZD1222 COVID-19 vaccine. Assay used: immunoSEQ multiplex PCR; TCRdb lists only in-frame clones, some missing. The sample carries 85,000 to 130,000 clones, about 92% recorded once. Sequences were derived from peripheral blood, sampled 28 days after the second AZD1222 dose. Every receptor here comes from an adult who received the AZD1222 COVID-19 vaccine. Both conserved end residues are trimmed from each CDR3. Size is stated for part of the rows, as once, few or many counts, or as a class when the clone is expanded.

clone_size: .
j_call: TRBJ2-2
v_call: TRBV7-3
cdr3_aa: ASSPRQGHTGELF

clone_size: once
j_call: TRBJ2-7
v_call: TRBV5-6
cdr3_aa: ASSLSFPTADYEQY

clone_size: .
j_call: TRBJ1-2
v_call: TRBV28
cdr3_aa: ASTLGGRGPSGYT

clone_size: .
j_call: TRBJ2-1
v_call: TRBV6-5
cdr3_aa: ASSPQGLARNEQF

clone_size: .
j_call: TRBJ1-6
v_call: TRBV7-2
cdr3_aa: ASSLVRDRHNSPLH

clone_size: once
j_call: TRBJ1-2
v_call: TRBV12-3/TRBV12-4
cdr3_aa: ASTRAGYYGYT

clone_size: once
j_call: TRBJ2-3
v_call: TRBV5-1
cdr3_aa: ASSSLAGASTDTQY

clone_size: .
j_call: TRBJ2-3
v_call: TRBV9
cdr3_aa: ASSVAQGNSDTQY

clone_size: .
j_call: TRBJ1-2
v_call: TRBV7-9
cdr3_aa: ASSPGTGSNYGYT

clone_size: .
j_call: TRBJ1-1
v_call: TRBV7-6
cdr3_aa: ASSPSGIGTEAF

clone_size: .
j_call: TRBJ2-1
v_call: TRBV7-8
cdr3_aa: ASSPSGTTNNEQF

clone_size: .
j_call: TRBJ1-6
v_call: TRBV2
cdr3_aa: ASSELSPPLH

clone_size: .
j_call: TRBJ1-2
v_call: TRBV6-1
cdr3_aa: ASSERGQVHGYT

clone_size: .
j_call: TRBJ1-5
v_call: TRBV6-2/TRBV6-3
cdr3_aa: ASSYSHYSNQPQH

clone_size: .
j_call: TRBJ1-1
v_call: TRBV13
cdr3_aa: ASSYRQRRNTEAF

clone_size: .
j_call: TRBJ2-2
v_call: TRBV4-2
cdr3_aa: ASSQDRGGFGELF

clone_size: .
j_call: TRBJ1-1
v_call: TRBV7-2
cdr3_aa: ASSLGQRTGGTEAF

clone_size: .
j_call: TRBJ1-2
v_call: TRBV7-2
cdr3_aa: ASSSPEGGYGYT

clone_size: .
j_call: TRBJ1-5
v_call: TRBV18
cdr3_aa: ASSPPFEGKGDQLQH

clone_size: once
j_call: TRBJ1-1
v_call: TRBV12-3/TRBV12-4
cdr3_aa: ASSPQQGGKAF

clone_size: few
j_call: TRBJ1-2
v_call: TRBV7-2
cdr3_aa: ASSLGSRDLWGYT

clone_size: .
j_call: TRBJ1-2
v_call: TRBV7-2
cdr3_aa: ASTLANYGYT

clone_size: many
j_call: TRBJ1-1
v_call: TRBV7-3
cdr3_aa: ASSLHQGNTEAF

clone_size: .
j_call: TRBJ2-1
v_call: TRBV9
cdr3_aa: ASSAYDRGQGEQF

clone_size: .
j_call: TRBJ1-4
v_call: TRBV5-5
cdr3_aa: ASSPSRAEAEKLF

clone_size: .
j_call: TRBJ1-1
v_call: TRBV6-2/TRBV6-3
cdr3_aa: ASSLLGATEAF

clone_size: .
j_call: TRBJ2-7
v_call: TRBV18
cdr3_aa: ASSPGVRATRNEQY

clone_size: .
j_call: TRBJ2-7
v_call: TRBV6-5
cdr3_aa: ASSYAGSLTYEQY

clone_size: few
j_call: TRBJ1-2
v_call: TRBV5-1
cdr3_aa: ASSLAGYYGYT

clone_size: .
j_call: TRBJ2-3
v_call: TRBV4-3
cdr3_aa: ASSQDAVSGTQY

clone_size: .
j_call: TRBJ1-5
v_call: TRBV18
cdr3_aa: ASSPTGNDQPQH

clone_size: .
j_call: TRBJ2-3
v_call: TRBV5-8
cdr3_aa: ASSSRTGQDTQY

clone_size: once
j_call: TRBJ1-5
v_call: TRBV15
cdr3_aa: ATSREIGGTGDQPQH

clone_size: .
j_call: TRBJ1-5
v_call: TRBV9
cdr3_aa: ASGRDNSNQPQH

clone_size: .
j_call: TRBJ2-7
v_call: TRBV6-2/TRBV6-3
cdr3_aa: ASSYPAYEQY

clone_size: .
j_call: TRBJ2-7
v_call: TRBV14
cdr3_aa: ASSQEGRGIHEQY

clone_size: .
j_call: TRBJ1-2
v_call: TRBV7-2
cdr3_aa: ASSSRQGGYGYT